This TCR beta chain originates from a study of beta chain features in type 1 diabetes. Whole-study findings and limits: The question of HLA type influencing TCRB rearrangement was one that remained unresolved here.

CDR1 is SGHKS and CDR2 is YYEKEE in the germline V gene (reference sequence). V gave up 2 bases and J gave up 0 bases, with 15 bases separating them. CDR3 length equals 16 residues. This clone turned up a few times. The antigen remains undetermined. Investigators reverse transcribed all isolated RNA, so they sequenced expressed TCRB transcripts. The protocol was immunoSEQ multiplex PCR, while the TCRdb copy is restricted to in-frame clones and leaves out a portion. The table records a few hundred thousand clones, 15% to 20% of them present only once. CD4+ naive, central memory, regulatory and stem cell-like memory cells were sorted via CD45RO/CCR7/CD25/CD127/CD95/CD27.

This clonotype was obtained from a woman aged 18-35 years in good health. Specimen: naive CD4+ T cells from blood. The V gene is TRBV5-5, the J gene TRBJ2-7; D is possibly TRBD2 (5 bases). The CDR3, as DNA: TGTGCCAGCAGCTTCGGCTACGGGATGGTCTCCTACGAGCAGTACTTC. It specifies CASSFGYGMVSYEQYF.